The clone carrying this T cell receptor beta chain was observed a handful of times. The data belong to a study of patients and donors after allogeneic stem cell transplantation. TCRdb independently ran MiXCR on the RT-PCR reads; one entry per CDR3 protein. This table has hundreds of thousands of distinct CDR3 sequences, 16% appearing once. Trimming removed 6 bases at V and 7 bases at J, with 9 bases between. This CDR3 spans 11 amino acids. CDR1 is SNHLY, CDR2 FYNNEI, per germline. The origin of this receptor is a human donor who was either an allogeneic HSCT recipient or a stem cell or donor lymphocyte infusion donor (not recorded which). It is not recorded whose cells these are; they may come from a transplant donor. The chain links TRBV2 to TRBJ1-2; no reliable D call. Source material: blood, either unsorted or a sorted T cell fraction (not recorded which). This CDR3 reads CASRMGPGYTF. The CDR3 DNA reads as TGTGCCAGCAGGATGGGTCCTGGCTACACCTTC.